This T cell receptor (beta chain) originates from a study of Ad26.COV2.S vaccination and SARS-CoV-2 variants. Study context: In the study, Ad26.COV2.S was injected intramuscularly once, or twice 56 days apart. Broader study findings: Those who received vaccine or placebo ended up with similar non-spike TCR breadth. In TCR breadth and depth analyses, total T cell responses may have been underestimated. Reportedly, after vaccination the spike-specific CD8+ and CD4+ T cell responses displayed substantial breadth.

This clone occurred once. Antigen unknown. CDR1 and CDR2 (germline): SGHVS, FQNEAQ. V shed 3 bases and J shed 2 bases, with 7 bases lying between them. The CDR3 totals 13 residues. Generated by immunoSEQ multiplex PCR, the TCRdb table keeps only in-frame clones and is missing some. Of roughly 350,000 clones detected, 85% to 90% appear once; the ten largest clones hold approximately 5%. Indicated treatment: about 20 received Ad26.COV2.S at low or high dose, single or two shots; about 5 received placebo; per-sample allocation not given. Day 63 after the first vaccine or placebo injection was the time point for sampling.

The rearrangement links TRBV7-8 to TRBJ1-2, with D possibly TRBD1 on 5 matching bases. The TCR was taken from a person between 18 and 60 years old who received the Ad26.COV2.S COVID-19 vaccine or a placebo. The sample in question was peripheral blood, obtained in a trial of Ad26.COV2.S vaccine versus placebo. CDR3: CASSLGRNYGYTF. The CDR3 nucleotides read TGTGCCAGCAGCTTGGGACGGAACTATGGCTACACCTTC. Looking up the rest from reference TRBV7-8 and TRBJ1-2 gives the full variable domain: GAGVSQSPRYKVAKRGQDVALRCDPISGHVSLFWYQQALGQGPEFLTYFQNEAQLDKSGLPSDRFFAERPEGSVSTLKIQRTQQEDSAVYLCASSLGRNYGYTFGSGTRLTVV.